The TCR beta chain under discussion was sequenced for a study of OX40 agonist ivuxolimab in advanced cancers. Across the whole study: Patients' therapy was ivuxolimab, an antibody that acts as an agonist of OX40 (CD134). The eligibility criteria allowed prior anti-PD-1, anti-PD-L1 or anti-CTLA-4 therapy, and under 50% had some.

Broader study findings: Circulating CD4+ and CD8+ T cells showed clonal expansion by week 6 at 0.1 to 3.0 mg/kg. Determination of antigen specificity was not performed for the expanded peripheral T cells.

In its sample, this clone was seen once. Its target is not known. Assay used: immunoSEQ multiplex PCR; TCRdb lists only in-frame clones, some missing. The data hold tens of thousands of clones, with 90% to 95% observed a single time. Germline CDR1 reads ENHRY; CDR2 reads SYGVKD. The V gene end was trimmed by 6 bases and the J gene end by 2 bases; junction bases not matched to a gene: 6. The CDR3 has 15 amino acids. The receptor was derived from an adult with an advanced solid tumor such as melanoma, head and neck, liver or kidney cancer. The sample was CD4+ or CD8+ T cells sorted from blood, taken in a trial of the OX40 agonist ivuxolimab. The chain links TRBV10-3 to TRBJ2-2; TRBD1 agrees at 7 bases. The CDR3 sequence: CAISSRDSNTGELFF. In DNA form, the CDR3 reads TGTGCCATCAGCTCCCGGGACAGCAACACCGGGGAGCTGTTTTTT.